This entry concerns a single T cell receptor beta chain. This entry belongs to a study of technical replicates of blood from several donors. The repertoire was sequenced with immunoSEQ multiplex PCR; TCRdb's copy has only in-frame clones and lacks some. In the table there are about 80,000 clones, 90% to 95% of which are singletons. CDR1 is SGHRS, CDR2 YFSETQ, per germline. The CDR3 spans 16 residues. The junction had 8 bases not matched to a gene; V was cut back by 4 bases and J by 3 bases. What was sequenced was T cells isolated from PBMCs. The rearrangement links TRBV5-1 to TRBJ1-5; 9 nucleotides agree with TRBD1. The TCR comes from a human donor in good health. DNA of the CDR3: TGCGCCAGCAGCCTAGGGACAGGGAGAAACAATCAGCCCCAGCATTTT. It specifies CASSLGTGRNNQPQHF.